This T cell receptor beta chain was sequenced in a study of T cell changes during pregnancy in multiple sclerosis. TCRdb keeps only in-frame clones here, not all; method: immunoSEQ multiplex PCR. This sample has around 80,000 clones; 90% to 95% occur once, and the top ten carry around 0.97%. From germline, CDR1 is LGHNA and CDR2 YNFKEQ. V trimming: 1 base; J trimming: 4 bases; junction bases outside the gene matches: 5. The CDR3 is 16 amino acids. The specimen was peripheral blood, collected in the second trimester of pregnancy. The TCR was taken from a female donor in good health, enrolled as a control in a pregnancy study. This chain uses TRBV4-2 with TRBJ1-3, with 9 bases aligning to TRBD1. CDR3: CASSQGDRVGGNTIYF. The CDR3 nucleotides are TGTGCCAGCAGCCAAGGGGACAGGGTGGGAGGAAACACCATATATTTT.